Below are 25 T cell receptor beta chains sequenced from a single sample in a study of blood T cell repertoires in COVID-19 (dated by TCRdb to 2018 to 2020). Libraries were constructed by the immunoSEQ multiplex PCR assay. TCRdb limited this immuneACCESS table to in-frame rearrangements with V and J called. A share of clones is missing; checked studies link under half to unresolved V genes, and the rest is unexplained. For this sample there are 170,000 or so clones; roughly 88% appear just once. The ten largest clonotypes hold less than 8.5% of the sample. Sequencing was done on a sample of PBMCs or T cells enriched from blood (not recorded which). These receptors all stem from a woman aged 45-59 years who had recovered from COVID-19.

The J gene is TRBJ2-1, the V gene TRBV9, with D maybe TRBD2 (5 bases). The germline V gene has CDR1 SGDLS and CDR2 YYNGEE. Trimming took off 4 bases at V and 6 bases at J, with 17 bases between the two ends. The CDR3 loop spans 15 amino acids. CDR3: CASSSPGQRANEQFF. The CDR3 region has the DNA TGTGCCAGCAGCTCTCCGGGTCAGAGGGCCAATGAGCAGTTCTTC.

The chain couples TRBV4-2 to TRBJ2-7; perhaps TRBD1 as D (6 bases). The V end lost 1 base, the J end lost 3 bases, and 7 bases lay between the germline ends. Germline assignment: CDR1 LGHNA and CDR2 YNFKEQ. This CDR3 comprises 13 residues. CDR3 protein: CASSQGGGYEQYF. In DNA form, the CDR3 reads TGTGCCAGCAGCCAAGGAGGGGGCTACGAGCAGTACTTC.

This CDR3 reads CASTPPGAGVYNEQFF. DNA for the CDR3: TGTGCCAGCACCCCCCCGGGGGCGGGGGTTTACAATGAGCAGTTCTTC. V is TRBV9 and J is TRBJ2-1; tentative D call: TRBD2 (7 bases). Trimming pared 6 bases from V and 4 bases from J, leaving 20 bases between. The CDR3 consists of 16 residues. CDR1 and CDR2 (germline): SGDLS, YYNGEE.

Details on this clone: At one end, the junction sequence differs from germline, possibly due to a read error. This chain connects TRBV5-1 to TRBJ1-4, with a weak D call TRBD1 (6 bases). Germline lookup yields CDR1 SGHRS and CDR2 YFSETQ. The CDR3 totals 14 residues. CDR3 coding DNA: TGCGCCAGCAGCATACAGGGAGCTAACGAAAAACTGTTTTTT. Its protein is CASSIQGANEKLFF.

The chain couples TRBV7-3 to TRBJ1-1; 8 bases align to TRBD1. The germline CDR1 and CDR2 sequences are SGHTA and FQGTGA. CDR3 length equals 15 residues. V trimming: 5 bases; J trimming: 5 bases; junction bases outside the gene matches: 10. In DNA, the CDR3 is TGTGCCAGCAGCGCGGCAGGGGGCGAGGGAACTGAAGCTTTCTTT. Its protein product is CASSAAGGEGTEAFF.

The chain is built from TRBV5-4 and TRBJ1-4; tentatively, D is TRBD1 (6 bases). Germline-derived CDR1 and CDR2 are SGHNT and YYREEE (reference sequence). There are 14 residues in the CDR3. Trimming cost V 4 bases and J 4 bases, with 11 bases left between them. The CDR3 spells CASSPQGLNEKLFF. In DNA, the CDR3 is TGTGCCAGCAGCCCACAGGGCCTTAATGAAAAACTGTTTTTT.

The sample holds one count of this clone. This chain uses TRBV5-5 with TRBJ1-1; 9 nucleotides align to TRBD1. The CDR3 consists of 14 residues. In germline, CDR1 is SGHKS, CDR2 YYEKEE (reference sequence). V was clipped by 6 bases and J by 5 bases; unmatched bases: 8. The CDR3 DNA reads as TGTGCCAGCACAAAGGGACAGGGCATTACTGAAGCTTTCTTT. Its translation is CASTKGQGITEAFF.

The J gene is TRBJ1-2, the V gene TRBV7-2; weak D call: TRBD1 (6 bases). V lost 4 bases and J 5 bases, leaving 20 bases between the germline ends. The germline V gene has CDR1 SGHTA and CDR2 FQGNSA. The CDR3 sequence is 16 residues long. CDR3 in DNA: TGTGCCAGCAGCTCCTTCGGCCAGGGGTTGGGGTATGGCTACACCTTC. Amino acid sequence: CASSSFGQGLGYGYTF. Drawing the rest from reference TRBV7-2 and TRBJ1-2, the complete variable domain is GAGVSQSPSNKVTEKGKDVELRCDPISGHTALYWYRQSLGQGLEFLIYFQGNSAPDKSGLPSDRFSAERTGGSVSTLTIQRTQQEDSAVYLCASSSFGQGLGYGYTFGSGTRLTVV.

This chain connects TRBV5-1 to TRBJ2-7, with a tentative D call TRBD2 (7 bases). CDR1 and CDR2 from the germline V gene are SGHRS and YFSETQ. The V end was cut by 0 bases, the J end by 6 bases, with 16 bases between. CDR3 length: 15 residues. This CDR3 reads CASSLGGGPQGEQYF. Written as DNA, the CDR3 is TGCGCCAGCAGCTTGGGGGGGGGCCCCCAGGGCGAGCAGTACTTC.

This chain uses TRBV11-3 with TRBJ2-1; 12 bases align to TRBD1. The CDR3 sequence is 15 residues long. Germline lookup yields CDR1 SGHNT and CDR2 YENEEA. V shed 5 bases and J 13 bases; nucleotides not matched to a gene: 12. CDR3 nucleotides: TGTGCCAGCAGCCCAGGGACAGGGGGCTCGGCTGGACAGTTCTTC. It translates to CASSPGTGGSAGQFF.

V gene TRBV19 combines with J gene TRBJ1-2; D is unclear. The V end was cut by 4 bases, the J end by 4 bases, with 10 bases between. The CDR3 length is 13 residues. Germline-derived CDR1 and CDR2 are LNHDA and SQIVND (reference sequence). CDR3 nucleotide sequence: TGTGCCAGTAGTAACGGACTTCCCTATGGCTACACCTTC. Amino acid sequence: CASSNGLPYGYTF.

This rearrangement joins TRBV25-1 to TRBJ1-1, with a possible D match to TRBD1 (6 bases). Germline lookup yields CDR1 MGHDK and CDR2 SYGVNS. This CDR3 is built from 14 residues. The ends were cut back, 5 bases at V and 6 bases at J, with 16 bases in the middle. CDR3 protein: CASSSPGHSPEAFF. For the CDR3, the DNA is TGTGCCAGCAGTTCCCCGGGACACTCCCCTGAAGCTTTCTTT.

The V and J genes are TRBV30 and TRBJ1-5, with TRBD1 as a possible D gene (6 bases). Trimming shortened V by 2 bases and J by 5 bases, and 16 bases separated the two germline ends. The V gene's germline CDR1 is GTSNPN and CDR2 SVGIG (reference sequence). The length of the CDR3 is 15 residues. CDR3 protein: CAWSLMGAGDQPQHF. DNA for the CDR3: TGTGCCTGGAGTCTGATGGGGGCGGGAGATCAGCCCCAGCATTTT.

The V call is TRBV30, the J call TRBJ2-3; 12 nucleotides agree with TRBD2. The J segment lost 2 bases and the V segment lost 1 base, leaving 7 bases of the junction unmatched. CDR1 GTSNPN and CDR2 SVGIG come from the germline V gene (reference sequence). CDR3 size: 17 residues. In nucleotides, the CDR3 is TGTGCCTGGAGTGCCCCCAGACTAGCGGGGGTCACAGATACGCAGTATTTT. Translation: CAWSAPRLAGVTDTQYF.

About this clone itself: The junction departs from germline at one end; a sequencing error may be responsible. The chain uses TRBV12-3 or TRBV12-4 and TRBJ1-6; possible D gene TRBD1, 5 bases. CDR3 size: 13 residues. CDR3 region: CASATADNSPLHF. CDR3 DNA: TGTGCCAGCGCGACAGCAGATAACTCACCCCTCCACTTT.

In its sample, this clone was seen once. This chain connects TRBV7-9 to TRBJ2-3, with 11 bases identical to TRBD2. Trimming at V came to 4 bases and at J to 5 bases, leaving 5 bases not matched to a gene. This CDR3 has 15 residues. In germline, CDR1 is SEHNR, CDR2 FQNEAQ (reference sequence). The CDR3 reads CASSSVSGGGDTQYF. The CDR3 DNA reads TGTGCCAGCAGCTCCGTTAGCGGGGGGGGAGATACGCAGTATTTT. Full variable domain (outside the CDR3, taken from reference TRBV7-9 and TRBJ2-3): DTGVSQNPRHKITKRGQNVTFRCDPISEHNRLYWYRQTLGQGPEFLTYFQNEAQLEKSRLLSDRFSAERPKGSFSTLEIQRTEQGDSAMYLCASSSVSGGGDTQYFGPGTRLTVL.

The rearrangement joins TRBV5-6 to TRBJ1-2; D perhaps matches TRBD1 (5 bases). The germline gives CDR1 SGHDT, CDR2 YYEEEE. This CDR3 has 14 residues. V was pared by 0 bases and J by 8 bases, with 14 bases between. The DNA of the CDR3 is TGTGCCAGCAGCTTGGTCGGGGGATCCCGCGGCTACACCTTC. It yields the protein CASSLVGGSRGYTF.

The rearrangement uses TRBV5-1 and TRBJ2-5, with TRBD2 identical over 8 bases. The CDR3 is made up of 19 amino acids. V shed 2 bases and J 5 bases; nucleotides not matched to a gene: 20. Germline V gives CDR1 SGHRS, CDR2 YFSETQ. CDR3 loop: CASSFGVAGLTPWGETQYF. The CDR3 DNA sequence: TGCGCCAGCAGCTTCGGGGTAGCGGGACTCACTCCTTGGGGGGAGACCCAGTACTTC.

The chain couples TRBV6-2 or TRBV6-3 to TRBJ2-7; 9 bases align to TRBD1. The V segment lost 4 bases and the J segment 1 base; nucleotides outside the gene matches: 8. Germline-derived CDR1 and CDR2 are MNHEY and SVGEGT. The CDR3 extends over 16 amino acids. The CDR3 DNA is TGTGCCAGCAGTTCGTTTGGGACAGGGAATTCCTACGAGCAGTACTTC. Amino acids: CASSSFGTGNSYEQYF.

The chain uses TRBV7-8 and TRBJ2-1; perhaps TRBD2 as D (6 bases). The ends were cut back, 4 bases at V and 9 bases at J, with 19 bases in the middle. The CDR3 totals 15 residues. Looked up from germline, CDR1 is SGHVS and CDR2 is FQNEAQ. CDR3 sequence reads: CASSSTAGLRSEQFF. The DNA for the CDR3 is TGTGCCAGCAGCTCCACCGCGGGACTCAGGAGTGAGCAGTTCTTC.

The rearrangement joins TRBV5-1 to TRBJ2-7, with TRBD2 identical over 12 bases. This CDR3 has 14 residues. CDR1 SGHRS and CDR2 YFSETQ come from the germline V gene. V dropped 4 bases and J dropped 6; count of bases not matched to a gene: 5. This CDR3 is CASSLAGGPAEQYF. For the CDR3, the DNA is TGCGCCAGCAGCCTAGCGGGGGGGCCGGCCGAGCAGTACTTC.

This chain connects TRBV4-2 to TRBJ1-3; D unresolved. Trimming pared 2 bases from V and 1 base from J, leaving 6 bases between. Germline loops: CDR1 LGHNA, CDR2 YNFKEQ. The length of the CDR3 is 14 residues. CDR3 DNA: TGTGCCAGCAGCCAACGGGGTTCTGGAAACACCATATATTTT. Protein product: CASSQRGSGNTIYF.

This clone appeared once. CDR3 DNA: TGTGCCAGTTGTTTCTCGGGTGGGGAGACCCAGTACTTC. Amino acid sequence: CASCFSGGETQYF. The chain links TRBV19 to TRBJ2-5; D call uncertain. CDR3 size: 13 residues. Germline V gene data show CDR1 as LNHDA and CDR2 as SQIVND (reference sequence). V lost 8 bases and J 5 bases, leaving 15 bases between the germline ends.

The gene calls are TRBV9 and TRBJ2-3, with a possible D match to TRBD2 (7 bases). Trimming cost V 1 base and J 2 bases, with 14 bases left between them. The CDR3 contains 16 residues. Germline CDR1 SGDLS, CDR2 YYNGEE. CDR3 coding DNA: TGTGCCAGCAGCGTACACCAACGGGGGGCCACAGATACGCAGTATTTT. Amino acid sequence: CASSVHQRGATDTQYF.

The chain joins TRBV6-5 to TRBJ1-6, with unresolved D. In germline, CDR1 is MNHEY, CDR2 SVGAGI. V was pared by 0 bases and J by 8 bases, with 14 bases between. This CDR3 region has 16 residues. In DNA, the CDR3 is TGTGCCAGCAGTTACTCGGGAGGGCCTGGGGATTCACCCCTCCACTTT. It yields the protein CASSYSGGPGDSPLHF.